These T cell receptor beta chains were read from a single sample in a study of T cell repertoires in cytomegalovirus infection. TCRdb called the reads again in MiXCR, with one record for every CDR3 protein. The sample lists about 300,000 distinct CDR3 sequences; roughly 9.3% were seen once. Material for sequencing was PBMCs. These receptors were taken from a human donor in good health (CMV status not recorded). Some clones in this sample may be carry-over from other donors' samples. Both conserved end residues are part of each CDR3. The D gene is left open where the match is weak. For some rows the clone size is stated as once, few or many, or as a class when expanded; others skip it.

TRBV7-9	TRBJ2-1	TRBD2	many	CASSTSGGAHEQFF	TGTGCCAGCAGCACTAGCGGGGGGGCCCATGAGCAGTTCTTC
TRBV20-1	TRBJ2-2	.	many	CSAKGRPNTGELFF	TGCAGTGCTAAAGGGCGGCCGAACACCGGGGAGCTGTTTTTT
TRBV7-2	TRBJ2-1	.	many	CASSARRGVSSYNEQFF	TGTGCCAGCAGCGCTAGGAGAGGGGTCAGCTCCTACAATGAGCAGTTCTTC
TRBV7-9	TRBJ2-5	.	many	CASGQAVPLRGVDYQETQYF	TGTGCCAGCGGCCAAGCGGTACCGCTGCGGGGAGTTGATTACCAAGAGACCCAGTACTTC
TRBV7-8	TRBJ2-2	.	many	CASSYTGELFF	TGTGCCAGCAGCTACACCGGGGAGCTGTTTTTT
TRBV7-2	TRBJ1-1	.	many	CASSPSRGTGTEAFF	TGTGCCAGCAGTCCTAGTAGGGGGACGGGGACTGAAGCTTTCTTT
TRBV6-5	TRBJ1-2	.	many	CASRLGGGSNYGYTF	TGTGCCAGCAGGCTCGGCGGGGGATCTAACTATGGCTACACCTTC
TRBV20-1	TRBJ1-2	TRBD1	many	CSAPQGQKDGYTF	TGCAGTGCTCCACAGGGACAGAAGGATGGCTACACCTTC
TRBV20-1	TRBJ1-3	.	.	CSARGIHSGNTIYF	TGCAGTGCTAGGGGAATACACTCTGGAAACACCATATATTTT
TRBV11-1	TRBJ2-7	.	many	CASSDAPSYEQYF	TGTGCCAGCAGCGATGCCCCGTCCTACGAGCAGTACTTC
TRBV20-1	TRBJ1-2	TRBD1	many	CSAEPLRRGTEGVNYGYTF	TGCAGTGCTGAACCCCTTCGAAGAGGGACAGAGGGAGTAAACTATGGCTACACCTTC
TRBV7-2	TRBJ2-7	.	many	CASSSRQTHEQYF	TGTGCCAGCAGCTCGAGACAGACCCACGAGCAGTACTTC
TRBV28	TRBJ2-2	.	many	CASRDTGPNTGELFF	TGTGCCAGCAGAGACACAGGTCCGAACACCGGGGAGCTGTTTTTT
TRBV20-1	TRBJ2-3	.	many	CSARTVKSTDTQYF	TGCAGTGCTAGAACGGTCAAGAGCACAGATACGCAGTATTTT
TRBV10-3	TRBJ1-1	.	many	CAISDYPNTEAFF	TGTGCCATCAGTGATTACCCTAACACTGAAGCTTTCTTT
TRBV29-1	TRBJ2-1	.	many	CSATPMGTEQFF	TGCAGCGCTACTCCTATGGGTACTGAGCAGTTCTTC
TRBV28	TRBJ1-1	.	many	CASSSMNTEAFF	TGTGCCAGCAGCTCCATGAACACTGAAGCTTTCTTT
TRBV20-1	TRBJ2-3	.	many	CSARTSTDTQYF	TGCAGCGCCCGGACTAGCACAGATACGCAGTATTTT
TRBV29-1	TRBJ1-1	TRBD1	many	CSVEGPDRVGGTEAFF	TGCAGCGTTGAAGGGCCAGACAGGGTGGGGGGCACTGAAGCTTTCTTT
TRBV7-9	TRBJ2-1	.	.	CASSLGTEGSYNEQFF	TGTGCCAGCAGCTTAGGGACAGAAGGCTCCTACAATGAGCAGTTCTTC
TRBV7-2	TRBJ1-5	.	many	CASSSRGQPQHF	TGTGCCAGCAGCTCTCGGGGGCAGCCCCAGCATTTT
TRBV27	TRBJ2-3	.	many	CASSLSSRDTQYF	TGTGCCAGCAGTTTATCGAGCCGGGATACGCAGTATTTT
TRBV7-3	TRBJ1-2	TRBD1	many	CASSRTGAANYGYTF	TGTGCCAGCAGCCGGACAGGGGCAGCTAACTATGGCTACACCTTC
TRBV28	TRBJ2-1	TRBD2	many	CASSRSRGGGYNEQFF	TGTGCCAGCAGCCGATCTCGGGGCGGGGGGTACAATGAGCAGTTCTTC
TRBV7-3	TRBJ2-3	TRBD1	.	CASSPPGTGPTDTQYF	TGTGCCAGCAGCCCCCCAGGGACAGGACCCACAGATACGCAGTATTTT
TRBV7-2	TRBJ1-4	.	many	CASSLGETNEKLFF	TGTGCCAGCAGCTTAGGCGAAACTAATGAAAAACTGTTTTTT
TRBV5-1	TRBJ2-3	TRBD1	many	CASSFGQGASTDTQYF	TGCGCCAGCAGCTTCGGACAGGGGGCGAGCACAGATACGCAGTATTTT
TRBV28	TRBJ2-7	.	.	CASSAQGFTYEQYF	TGTGCCAGCAGTGCGCAGGGTTTCACCTACGAGCAGTACTTC
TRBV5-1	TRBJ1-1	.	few	CASSLVLNTRQLNTEAFF	TGCGCCAGCAGCTTGGTTCTAAATACCCGACAGTTGAACACTGAAGCTTTCTTT
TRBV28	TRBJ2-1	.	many	CAASRGGTSSYNEQFF	TGTGCCGCCTCAAGAGGGGGTACCAGCTCCTACAATGAGCAGTTCTTC
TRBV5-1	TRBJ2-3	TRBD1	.	CASSSDRADTQYF	TGCGCCAGCAGCTCCGACAGGGCAGATACGCAGTATTTT
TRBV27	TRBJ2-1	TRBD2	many	CASSFTAGDNEQFF	TGTGCCAGCAGTTTTACAGCGGGGGACAATGAGCAGTTCTTC
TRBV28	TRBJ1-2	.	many	CASSSGSLEGYGYTF	TGTGCCAGCAGTTCAGGTAGCCTCGAGGGGTATGGCTACACCTTC
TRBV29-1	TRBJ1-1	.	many	CSVEGRGNTEAFF	TGCAGCGTTGAGGGCAGGGGGAACACTGAAGCTTTCTTT
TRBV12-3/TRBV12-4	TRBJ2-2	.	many	CASSLVRPNTGELFF	TGTGCCAGCAGTTTGGTCCGTCCGAACACCGGGGAGCTGTTTTTT
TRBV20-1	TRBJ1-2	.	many	CSARGLEGYTF	TGCAGTGCTAGGGGATTGGAGGGCTACACCTTC
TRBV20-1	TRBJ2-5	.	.	CSARPLNQGQETQYF	TGCAGTGCTAGACCATTAAACCAGGGGCAAGAGACCCAGTACTTC
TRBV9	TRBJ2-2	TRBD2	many	CASSPQSGINTGELFF	TGTGCCAGCAGCCCCCAAAGCGGGATCAACACCGGGGAGCTGTTTTTT
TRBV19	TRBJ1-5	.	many	CASKVGGSMGNQPQHF	TGTGCCAGTAAGGTGGGGGGCTCCATGGGCAATCAGCCCCAGCATTTT
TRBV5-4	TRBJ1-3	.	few	CASSFGSSGNTIYF	TGTGCCAGCAGTTTCGGGTCCTCTGGAAACACCATATATTTT
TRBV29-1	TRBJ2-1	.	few	CSAPRGNEQFF	TGCAGCGCTCCTCGGGGAAATGAGCAGTTCTTC
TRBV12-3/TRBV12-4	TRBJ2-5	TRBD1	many	CASSSVDRAQETQYF	TGTGCCAGCAGCTCCGTGGACAGGGCCCAAGAGACCCAGTACTTC
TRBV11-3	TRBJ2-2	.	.	CASSLTGGRELFF	TGTGCCAGCAGCTTAACCGGGGGCCGCGAGCTGTTTTTT
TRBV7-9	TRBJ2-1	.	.	CASSLGTTAEQFF	TGTGCCAGCAGCTTAGGGACTACTGCTGAGCAGTTCTTC
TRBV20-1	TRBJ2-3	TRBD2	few	CSARDPRRGGYTDTQYF	TGCAGTGCTAGAGATCCGCGGCGGGGGGGGTACACAGATACGCAGTATTTT
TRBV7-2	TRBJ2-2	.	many	CASSLGSVFANTGELFF	TGTGCCAGCAGCTTAGGCTCCGTTTTCGCGAACACCGGGGAGCTGTTTTTT
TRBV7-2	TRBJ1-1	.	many	CASSLAPGRGTEAFF	TGTGCCAGCAGCTTAGCGCCGGGCAGAGGGACTGAAGCTTTCTTT
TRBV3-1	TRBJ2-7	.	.	CASSQGNEQYF	TGTGCCAGCAGCCAGGGAAACGAGCAGTACTTC